These 6 T cell receptor beta chains share one sample of origin, sequenced in a study of blood T cell repertoires in COVID-19. Sequencing used immunoSEQ multiplex PCR; TCRdb keeps in-frame clones, though not all of them. Of more than 200,000 clones in the sample, about 83% were seen once. Sequenced sample: peripheral blood. Every receptor here comes from a man in his forties or fifties with active or convalescent COVID-19.

This sequence joins TRBV6-2 or TRBV6-3 and TRBJ2-5; D call uncertain. Trimming stripped 3 bases from V and 0 bases from J, with 14 bases between. This CDR3 has 16 residues. Germline V lookup: CDR1 MNHEY, CDR2 SVGEGT. CDR3 region: CASSYEAEHYQETQYF. CDR3 coding DNA: TGTGCCAGCAGTTATGAGGCAGAACACTACCAAGAGACCCAGTACTTC.

The rearrangement uses TRBV30 and TRBJ2-1, with 9 bases fitting TRBD2. The V gene's germline CDR1 is GTSNPN and CDR2 SVGIG (reference sequence). The V segment lost 4 bases and the J segment 0 bases; nucleotides outside the gene matches: 10. There are 17 residues in the CDR3. The CDR3 DNA reads TGTGCCTGGACCCCTCCCGGCGGGAGGGACTCCTACAATGAGCAGTTCTTC. Amino acid sequence: CAWTPPGGRDSYNEQFF.

This CDR3 reads CATSEATLVNEQFF. The DNA of the CDR3 is TGTGCCACCAGTGAAGCGACTCTGGTCAATGAGCAGTTCTTC. The V and J genes are TRBV24-1 and TRBJ2-1, with D unclear. The V end lost 4 bases, the J end lost 6 bases, and 12 bases lay between the germline ends. Germline CDR1 reads KGHDR; CDR2 reads SFDVKD. There are 14 residues in the CDR3.

This CDR3 is CASSPREYNSPLHF. The CDR3 region has the DNA TGTGCCAGCAGCCCCAGGGAATATAATTCACCCCTCCACTTT. The chain links TRBV3-1 (or the pseudogene TRBV3-2) to TRBJ1-6; maybe TRBD1 (5 bases). CDR3 length equals 14 residues. The V end was cut by 4 bases, the J end by 4 bases, with 8 bases between. The germline V gene encodes CDR1 LGHDT and CDR2 YNNKEL (reference sequence).

This clone was observed a single time. V usage is TRBV7-9 and J usage is TRBJ2-7, with TRBD2 identical over 14 bases. CDR3 length equals 16 residues. Trimming removed 10 bases from V and 12 bases from J; junction bases left unmatched: 20. Germline-derived CDR1 and CDR2 are SEHNR and FQNEAQ (reference sequence). DNA of the CDR3: TGTGCCAACCCGGGACTAGCGGGGGACAACCCCTACGTGGGGTACTTC. Amino acid sequence: CANPGLAGDNPYVGYF. The entire variable domain, with the rest obtained from reference TRBV7-9 and TRBJ2-7, is as follows: DTGVSQNPRHKITKRGQNVTFRCDPISEHNRLYWYRQTLGQGPEFLTYFQNEAQLEKSRLLSDRFSAERPKGSFSTLEIQRTEQGDSAMYLCANPGLAGDNPYVGYFGPGTRLTVT.

V is TRBV5-1 and J is TRBJ2-2, with D unclear. Deletions cut 7 bases from V and 2 bases from J, with 15 bases between. The germline gives CDR1 SGHRS, CDR2 YFSETQ. This CDR3 region has 15 residues. This CDR3 is CASSPVSSNTGELFF. The CDR3 DNA follows: TGCGCCAGCTCCCCGGTTAGTTCTAACACCGGGGAGCTGTTTTTT.